These 6 T cell receptor beta chains were all obtained from the same sample, sequenced in a study of OX40 agonist ivuxolimab in advanced cancers. Repertoires were generated with immunoSEQ multiplex PCR, while TCRdb's copy carries only in-frame clones and drops some. The sample yields tens of thousands of clones, roughly 87% seen once. This material consisted of CD4+ or CD8+ T cells sorted from blood, taken in a trial of the OX40 agonist ivuxolimab. All receptors derive from an adult with an advanced solid tumor such as melanoma, head and neck, liver or kidney cancer.

V gene TRBV5-6 combines with J gene TRBJ1-1, with D perhaps TRBD1 (6 bases). This CDR3 has 13 amino acids. The germline V and J ends were trimmed by 1 base and 6 bases, with 10 bases remaining between them. CDR1 is SGHDT and CDR2 is YYEEEE in the germline V gene. The CDR3 nucleotides are TGTGCCAGCAGCTTGCAGGGGCCCCCTGAAGCTTTCTTT. Its translation: CASSLQGPPEAFF. Full variable domain (outside the CDR3, taken from reference TRBV5-6 and TRBJ1-1): DAGVTQSPTHLIKTRGQQVTLRCSPKSGHDTVSWYQQALGQGPQFIFQYYEEEERQRGNFPDRFSGHQFPNYSSELNVNALLLGDSALYLCASSLQGPPEAFFGQGTRLTVV.

The chain employs TRBV25-1 and TRBJ1-2; D call uncertain. Germline CDR1 reads MGHDK; CDR2 reads SYGVNS. V dropped 2 bases and J dropped 9 bases, with 16 bases sitting between them. The CDR3 spans 14 residues. CDR3 in amino acids: CASSEIGTAPRYTF. CDR3 nucleotide sequence: TGTGCCAGCAGTGAAATTGGTACGGCTCCCCGCTACACCTTC.

The chain recombines TRBV7-7 with TRBJ1-1; no firm D call. The CDR3 runs 15 residues. From germline, CDR1 is SSHAT and CDR2 FNYEAQ (reference sequence). V was cut by 1 base and J by 5 bases, with 14 bases left in between. The CDR3 DNA sequence: TGTGCCAGCAGCTTAGGTGCAAAGGAACTGACTGAAGCTTTCTTT. It codes for CASSLGAKELTEAFF.

The V gene is TRBV19, the J gene TRBJ1-4; D unclear. This CDR3 region has 13 residues. With 4 bases removed from V and 12 bases from J, the gap between germline ends came to 15 bases. Germline CDR1 is LNHDA and CDR2 is SQIVND (reference sequence). The CDR3: CASSTLPDHELFF. The CDR3 DNA reads TGTGCCAGTAGTACGCTACCGGACCATGAACTGTTTTTT. The full variable domain, with the rest looked up from reference TRBV19 and TRBJ1-4, is DGGITQSPKYLFRKEGQNVTLSCEQNLNHDAMYWYRQDPGQGLRLIYYSQIVNDFQKGDIAEGYSVSREKKESFPLTVTSAQKNPTAFYLCASSTLPDHELFFGSGTQLSVL.

The V and J genes are TRBV28 and TRBJ2-5; D unresolved. Between the trimmed V and J ends, which lost 6 bases and 5 bases, there was a span of 7 bases. The CDR3 extends over 11 amino acids. Germline assignment: CDR1 MDHEN and CDR2 SYDVKM. CDR3: CASSPRETQYF. The CDR3, as DNA: TGTGCCAGCAGCCCCCGCGAGACCCAGTACTTC.

The V gene is TRBV28, the J gene TRBJ2-4; 8 nucleotides line up with TRBD1. Trimming cost V 6 bases and J 8 bases; bases outside gene matches: 12. Germline values: CDR1 MDHEN, CDR2 SYDVKM. The CDR3 is 15 amino acids. CDR3 residues: CASSPLQGALDIQYF. For the CDR3, the DNA is TGTGCCAGCAGCCCCCTCCAGGGGGCGCTGGACATTCAGTACTTC.